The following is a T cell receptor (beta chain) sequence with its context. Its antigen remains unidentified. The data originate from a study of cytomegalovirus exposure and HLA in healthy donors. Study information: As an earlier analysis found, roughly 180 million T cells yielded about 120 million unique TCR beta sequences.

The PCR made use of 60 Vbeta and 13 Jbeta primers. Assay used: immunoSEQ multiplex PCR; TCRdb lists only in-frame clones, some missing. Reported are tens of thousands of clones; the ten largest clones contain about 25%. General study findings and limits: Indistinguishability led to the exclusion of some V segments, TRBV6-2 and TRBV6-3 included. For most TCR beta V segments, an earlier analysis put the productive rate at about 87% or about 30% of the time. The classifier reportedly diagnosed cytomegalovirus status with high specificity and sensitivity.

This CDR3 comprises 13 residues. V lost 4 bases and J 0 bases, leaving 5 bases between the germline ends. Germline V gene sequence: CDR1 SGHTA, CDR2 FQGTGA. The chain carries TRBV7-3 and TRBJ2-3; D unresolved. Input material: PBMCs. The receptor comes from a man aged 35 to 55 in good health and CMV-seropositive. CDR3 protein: CASSSLSTDTQYF. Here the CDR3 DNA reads TGTGCCAGCAGCTCCCTTAGCACAGATACGCAGTATTTT.